These 7 T cell receptor beta chains originate from one sample sequenced in a study of cytomegalovirus exposure and HLA in healthy donors. The study ran its PCR with 60 Vbeta and 13 Jbeta primers. TCRdb's table, derived via immunoSEQ multiplex PCR, lists solely in-frame clones and lacks some. The sample consists of under 200,000 clones, around 80% of them appearing once. The specimen was PBMCs. The source is a man between 40 and 49 years old in good health and CMV-seronegative.

The rearrangement uses TRBV4-2 and TRBJ2-7, with TRBD2 matching 10 bases. V dropped 1 base and J dropped 6; count of bases not matched to a gene: 6. The germline V gene encodes CDR1 LGHNA and CDR2 YNFKEQ. This CDR3 spans 15 amino acids. As DNA, the CDR3 is TGTGCCAGCAGCCAAGGGCCGGGACTAGCGTCCGAGCAGTACTTC. This sequence encodes CASSQGPGLASEQYF.

The rearrangement links TRBV30 to TRBJ1-3, with D possibly matching TRBD1 (5 bases). V lost 2 bases to trimming and J lost 0 bases, with 17 bases between them. The CDR3 is 17 amino acids. Germline CDR1 GTSNPN, CDR2 SVGIG (reference sequence). CDR3 amino acids: CAWSPSRTGHSGNTIYF. CDR3 coding DNA: TGTGCCTGGAGTCCCTCTCGAACAGGCCACTCTGGAAACACCATATATTTT.

The chain is built from TRBV9 and TRBJ2-1; TRBD2 matches at 9 bases. The CDR3 extends over 16 amino acids. After removal of 4 bases from V and 9 bases from J, the junction contained 14 bases not matched to a gene. CDR1 is SGDLS, CDR2 YYNGEE, per germline. CDR3 DNA: TGTGCCAGCAGCCCCCGGGGTAGCGGGAGTTCTACTGAGCAGTTCTTC. It translates to CASSPRGSGSSTEQFF.

This clone was observed once. CDR3 amino acids: CASSVGVTSGNSGELFF. For the CDR3, the DNA is TGTGCCAGCAGCGTAGGAGTGACTAGCGGGAATAGCGGGGAGCTGTTTTTT. The rearrangement joins TRBV9 to TRBJ2-2, with 11 bases lining up with TRBD2. The V gene's germline CDR1 is SGDLS and CDR2 YYNGEE. The V segment lost 0 bases and the J segment 7 bases; nucleotides outside the gene matches: 8. The CDR3 is made up of 17 amino acids.

Of note for this clone: An end of the junction differs from the germline gene, which may be a read error. The chain couples TRBV7-9 to TRBJ1-1, with D unclear. This CDR3 region has 18 residues. Germline V gene data show CDR1 as SEHNR and CDR2 as FQNEAQ (reference sequence). CDR3 DNA sequence: TGTTCCAGCAGCAACTTAGGTACCCAGGACTTCTGGGACACTGAAGCTTTCTTT. Encoded protein: CSSSNLGTQDFWDTEAFF.

This clone was seen once. This chain links TRBV6-1 with TRBJ2-7; a possible D gene is TRBD2 (5 bases). There are 14 residues in the CDR3. Germline loops: CDR1 MNHNS, CDR2 SASEGT. The V and J ends lost 6 bases and 2 bases respectively, with 14 bases between them. CDR3 in amino acids: CASRLSENTYEQYF. CDR3 DNA sequence: TGTGCCAGCAGGCTTAGCGAGAACACCTACGAGCAGTACTTC.

The chain uses TRBV5-1 and TRBJ1-1, with D unresolved. From germline, CDR1 is SGHRS and CDR2 YFSETQ. The CDR3 totals 15 residues. Trimming took off 2 bases at V and 1 base at J, with 12 bases between the two ends. CDR3 DNA: TGCGCCAGCAGCTTCTCTCTCGAGGGGAACACTGAAGCTTTCTTT. Residues: CASSFSLEGNTEAFF.